The 22 T cell receptor beta chains listed next were all sequenced from one sample in a study of blood T cell repertoires in COVID-19. Clones were sequenced by immunoSEQ multiplex PCR, and TCRdb holds only the in-frame ones, with some missing. Of about 280,000 clones listed, 83% are singletons. Sequenced sample: peripheral blood. Receptors were obtained from a woman in her forties or fifties who had recovered from COVID-19.

As to this clone: This may stem from a read error, because a much larger clone lies one nucleotide away. This specimen includes other DNA sequences encoding the same CDR3. The chain carries TRBV6-1 and TRBJ2-2; 7 nucleotides line up with TRBD2. CDR1 is MNHNS, CDR2 SASEGT, per germline. There are 14 residues in the CDR3. The CDR3 protein is CASSDRVRSGELFF. The CDR3 DNA reads as TGTGCCAGCAGTGACAGGGTTCGGAGCGGGGAACTGTTTTTT.

V usage is TRBV6-2 or TRBV6-3 and J usage is TRBJ2-1, with 8 bases aligning to TRBD2. The trim removed 0 bases at V and 2 bases at J, leaving 6 bases unmatched. CDR1 is MNHEY and CDR2 is SVGEGT in the germline V gene. The CDR3 covers 17 residues. The CDR3 protein is CASSYSTSGRTYNEQFF. In nucleotides, the CDR3 is TGTGCCAGCAGTTACTCAACCAGCGGGAGAACCTACAATGAGCAGTTCTTC.

This rearrangement joins TRBV19 to TRBJ1-1, with TRBD1 as a possible D gene (6 bases). The V end lost 3 bases, the J end lost 0 bases, and 17 bases lay between the germline ends. Germline CDR1 is LNHDA and CDR2 is SQIVND (reference sequence). This CDR3 contains 17 residues. The CDR3 reads CASSIVTGRFLNTEAFF. The CDR3 nucleotides are TGTGCCAGTAGTATCGTTACAGGGCGGTTTTTGAACACTGAAGCTTTCTTT.

This rearrangement joins TRBV7-2 to TRBJ2-2, with TRBD2 matching over 10 bases. V was pared by 5 bases and J by 3 bases, with 3 bases of the junction left unmatched. CDR1 and CDR2 (germline): SGHTA, FQGNSA. The CDR3 contains 15 residues. CDR3 sequence reads: CASSASGGYTGELFF. In nucleotides, the CDR3 is TGTGCCAGCAGCGCTAGCGGGGGTTACACCGGGGAGCTGTTTTTT.

This chain links TRBV19 with TRBJ1-1; D remains ambiguous. The CDR3 loop spans 17 amino acids. Germline CDR1 LNHDA, CDR2 SQIVND (reference sequence). The V end was cut by 5 bases, the J end by 0 bases, with 19 bases between. The CDR3 spells CASSLLRRTYMNTEAFF. The CDR3 nucleotides read TGTGCCAGTAGTCTCCTCCGGAGAACATACATGAACACTGAAGCTTTCTTT.

The chain carries TRBV19 and TRBJ2-5; D remains ambiguous. The germline gives CDR1 LNHDA, CDR2 SQIVND (reference sequence). CDR3 length: 15 amino acids. Deletions cut 4 bases from V and 1 base from J, with 13 bases between. CDR3 sequence (DNA): TGTGCCAGTAGTAGCCCGACTGCCTTCCAAGAGACCCAGTACTTC. The encoded protein is CASSSPTAFQETQYF.

This chain links TRBV28 with TRBJ1-5; TRBD1 agrees at 8 bases. The CDR3 consists of 15 residues. J was trimmed by 3 bases and V by 6 bases; bases with no gene match: 7. Germline V lookup: CDR1 MDHEN, CDR2 SYDVKM. CDR3 amino acids: CASRAGTGLNQPQHF. The CDR3 DNA follows: TGTGCCAGCAGAGCCGGGACAGGTCTCAATCAGCCCCAGCATTTT.

The chain couples TRBV27 to TRBJ1-4; 7 bases align to TRBD1. Germline CDR1 is MNHEY and CDR2 is SMNVEV (reference sequence). V lost 5 bases, J lost 3 bases, and 3 bases stayed unmatched. This CDR3 is built from 14 residues. CDR3 protein: CASSTRGPNEKLFF. CDR3 DNA: TGTGCCAGCAGTACAAGGGGGCCTAATGAAAAACTGTTTTTT.

The genes are TRBV11-2 and TRBJ1-3; D is possibly TRBD1 (6 bases). The germline gives CDR1 SGHAT, CDR2 FQNNGV. This CDR3 has 19 residues. V lost 7 bases to trimming and J lost 1 base, with 26 bases between them. This CDR3 is CASTPPDRFKRASGNTIYF. DNA of the CDR3: TGTGCCAGCACCCCTCCGGACAGATTCAAGCGCGCGTCTGGAAACACCATATATTTT.

The CDR3 loop is CASSLSGVSGANVLTF. The DNA of the CDR3 is TGTGCCAGCAGCTTGTCAGGGGTATCCGGGGCCAACGTCCTGACTTTC. The rearrangement links TRBV5-5 to TRBJ2-6, with a weak D call TRBD1 (6 bases). Trimming removed 1 base from V and 4 bases from J, with 12 bases in between. The V gene's germline CDR1 is SGHKS and CDR2 YYEKEE (reference sequence). There are 16 residues in the CDR3.

This clone was detected only a few times. CDR3 protein: CASSLDDLGTVGELFF. CDR3 nucleotide sequence: TGTGCCAGCAGCTTAGATGATCTGGGGACTGTCGGGGAGCTGTTTTTT. This sequence joins TRBV7-2 and TRBJ2-2, with D perhaps TRBD2 (6 bases). Per germline, CDR1 SGHTA and CDR2 FQGNSA. Deletions cut 1 base from V and 7 bases from J, with 16 bases between. CDR3 size: 16 residues.

The chain combines TRBV28 with TRBJ1-3; TRBD1 might be the D (6 bases). Germline CDR1 MDHEN, CDR2 SYDVKM. The CDR3 is 15 amino acids. Between the trimmed V and J ends, which lost 5 bases and 4 bases, there was a span of 15 bases. The CDR3 protein is CASSRRGLSGNTIYF. The CDR3 bases are TGTGCCAGCAGTCGCAGGGGTTTAAGCGGAAACACCATATATTTT.

V is TRBV9 and J is TRBJ2-7; 7 nucleotides agree with TRBD1. V trimming: 0 bases; J trimming: 2 bases; junction bases outside the gene matches: 2. Germline V gives CDR1 SGDLS, CDR2 YYNGEE. CDR3 length equals 14 residues. The CDR3 nucleotides are TGTGCCAGCAGCGTAGCGGGACAGACCTACGAGCAGTACTTC. This sequence encodes CASSVAGQTYEQYF.

The rearrangement joins TRBV7-2 to TRBJ1-4, with D unresolved. Looked up from germline, CDR1 is SGHTA and CDR2 is FQGNSA. Trimming shortened V by 2 bases and J by 2 bases, and 6 bases separated the two germline ends. The CDR3 is made up of 14 amino acids. The CDR3 region has the DNA TGTGCCAGCAGCTTATGGGCGACTAATGAAAAACTGTTTTTT. Its protein product is CASSLWATNEKLFF.

This sequence joins TRBV6-5 and TRBJ2-7, with TRBD1 identical over 7 bases. The CDR3 sequence is 14 residues long. V lost 6 bases to trimming and J lost 3 bases; unmatched junction nucleotides: 8. Germline V CDR1 and CDR2: MNHEY, SVGAGI. CDR3 sequence: CASRARTGGYEQYF. CDR3 DNA: TGTGCCAGCAGGGCTAGGACAGGCGGCTACGAGCAGTACTTC.

CDR3 sequence reads: CASSEQGNTEAFF. DNA of the CDR3: TGCGCCAGCAGTGAACAGGGGAACACTGAAGCTTTCTTT. The chain couples TRBV10-2 to TRBJ1-1; possibly TRBD1 for D (6 bases). V lost 3 bases and J 1 base, leaving 6 bases between the germline ends. This CDR3 is 13 amino acids long. Germline CDR1 WSHSY, CDR2 SAAADI.

Worth noting for this clone: Other nucleotide sequences in the sample specify the same CDR3. The rearrangement links TRBV12-3 or TRBV12-4 to TRBJ1-2; D call uncertain. Trimming stripped 3 bases from V and 3 bases from J, with 8 bases between. The CDR3 is 13 amino acids. Written as DNA, the CDR3 is TGTGCCAGCAGTTTGGGTCGGGACTATGGCTACACCTTC. Protein sequence: CASSLGRDYGYTF.

The chain couples TRBV4-3 to TRBJ2-1; D gene uncertain. Germline values: CDR1 LGHNA, CDR2 YSLEER. The ends were cut back, 3 bases at V and 5 bases at J, with 11 bases in the middle. CDR3 length: 14 amino acids. CDR3 bases: TGCGCCAGCAGCCAGTACTTGGCGGACAATGAGCAGTTCTTC. This codes for CASSQYLADNEQFF.

V and J are TRBV5-4 and TRBJ2-1; perhaps TRBD2 as D (6 bases). V lost 3 bases and J lost 1, with 14 bases in between. Germline CDR1 and CDR2: SGHNT and YYREEE (reference sequence). CDR3 size: 16 residues. CDR3: CASSSWTGGSYNEQFF. In nucleotides, the CDR3 is TGTGCCAGCAGCTCCTGGACTGGAGGGTCCTACAATGAGCAGTTCTTC.

This chain connects TRBV12-5 to TRBJ1-1, with 8 bases matching TRBD1. Germline trimming cut 1 base from V and 4 bases from J; bases unmatched to any gene: 11. This CDR3 is built from 17 residues. Germline assignment: CDR1 LGHNT and CDR2 FRNRAP. This CDR3 reads CASGLETGGSSGTEAFF. Here the CDR3 DNA reads TGTGCTAGTGGTTTGGAAACAGGGGGATCTAGTGGCACTGAAGCTTTCTTT. The full variable domain, in which reference TRBV12-5 and TRBJ1-1 provide the parts outside the CDR3, is DARVTQTPRHKVTEMGQEVTMRCQPILGHNTVFWYRQTMMQGLELLAYFRNRAPLDDSGMPKDRFSAEMPDATLATLKIQPSEPRDSAVYFCASGLETGGSSGTEAFFGQGTRLTVV.

The rearrangement uses TRBV6-2 or TRBV6-3 and TRBJ2-1; 7 bases are a match to TRBD1. The germline gives CDR1 MNHEY, CDR2 SVGEGT. V was clipped by 4 bases and J by 4 bases; unmatched bases: 7. This CDR3 spans 15 amino acids. The CDR3 bases are TGTGCCAGCAGTTCCCGACAGGGATTTTACAATGAGCAGTTCTTC. Protein: CASSSRQGFYNEQFF.

The V and J genes are TRBV10-3 and TRBJ2-2; 7 bases are a match to TRBD1. Per germline, CDR1 ENHRY and CDR2 SYGVKD. The CDR3 spans 14 residues. The ends lost 8 bases at V and 3 bases at J; junction bases unmatched: 6. CDR3 DNA sequence: TGTGCCATCCACCCAGACAGGGACACCGGGGAGCTGTTTTTT. The encoded protein is CAIHPDRDTGELFF.